This T cell receptor beta chain is from a study of cytomegalovirus exposure and HLA in healthy donors (dated by TCRdb to 2016 to 2017). In the study overall: An earlier analysis of roughly 610 of the donors reported roughly 300 Gb of sequence data and 90 million to 120 million unique TCR beta sequences obtained from around 190 million T cells. About 300 gigabases of sequencing data and tens of millions of unique TCR sequences made up an early release that covered fewer than 650 HLA-typed donors. Of the roughly 420 genotyped donors, approximately 81% were placed in the genetic ancestry cluster associated with self-reported Caucasian donors. The study aimed to test whether signatures of past pathogen exposure could be identified by cataloging public T cell receptors. The study used immunosequencing to profile the T cell repertoires of several hundred subjects and linked those repertoires to cytomegalovirus serostatus. Along with the roughly 700-subject first cohort, a separate validation cohort of roughly 110 different subjects was used. High-throughput TCR immunosequencing, statistical association of individual TCRs with disease status, and machine learning were combined to predict cytomegalovirus infection status. A later analysis re-analyzed previously published TCR beta repertoires from roughly 690 donors and added high-resolution HLA genotyping to study TCR occurrence patterns. Rather than using new phenotypic data, the later analysis identified candidate immune exposures from TCR beta sequences and from how often those sequences occurred across donors. An earlier analysis of nearly 600 of the donors applied high-throughput TCR beta sequencing to assess whether each TCR beta V gene segment acted as functional or pseudogenic. Donor age, sex, ethnicity and CMV serostatus were compiled alongside the repertoire data. Genome-wide SNP genotypes for about 60% of the 666 donors were used in a later genetic analysis, which treated that subset as a discovery cohort. All discovery cohort repertoires had been generated using a single sequencing platform. Both class I and class II loci were covered by HLA typing, at four-digit resolution. Typing coverage differed by locus: A, B, C, DRB1 and DQB1 were typed in about 620-640 donors, DQA1 in about 510, DPA1 in 600 to 610, and DPB1 in just under 490. About five DR-DQ haplotypes were treated as single units for association and clustering because of strong linkage in the cohort. Among approximately 370 genotyped donors of the cohort, an average of around 250,000 unique TCR beta nucleotide sequences was sequenced per donor, of which 15% to 20% were non-productive. Overall results and qualifications from the work: According to a later genetic analysis, donors in an Asian-associated ancestry cluster had fewer N-insertions in productive TCRs than the approximately 700-donor mean. A later analysis found that HLA-associated TCR beta chains were more clonally expanded and had lower generation probabilities than equally common non-associated chains. Because the 87-base-pair reads could not distinguish some IMGT-functional V segments, including TRBV6-2 and TRBV6-3, those segments were excluded. Presence/absence analyses assumed roughly uniform sequencing depth across donors, an assumption that may not hold. For the cohort, immune exposure information was limited to CMV serostatus. A later analysis reported that several top co-occurrence clusters appeared linked to parvovirus B19, influenza, CMV and Epstein-Barr virus. In a later genetic analysis, a missense DCLRE1C variant was associated with V-gene and J-gene trimming of TCR beta chains, and the association was replicated in an independent cohort. When HLA alleles, especially DR and DQ, strongly co-occurred, attributing TCR associations to individual alleles was difficult. In an earlier analysis of approximately 590 of the donors, most TCR beta V segments were observed in productive rearrangements about 87% or about 30% of the time, broadly matching IMGT annotations. It was suggested by the authors that the approach could potentially be generalized to other disease states and immunological phenotypes. A total of fewer than 200 TCR beta chains were listed by the study as associated with cytomegalovirus. Because some donors lacked HLA typing at each locus, the association tests relied only on the typed subset. A further reported finding was that TCR beta sequences accurately predicted the HLA-A and HLA-B alleles for most subjects in the first cohort. Most TCR sequences were seen in very few donors, while some public TCRs were found in many individuals. Correlated functional status among segregating V segments might be attributable to linkage disequilibrium, but an unknown experimental factor could not be ruled out. Approximately 18 rarely observed V segments, including chromosome 9 orphons, were excluded from the earlier analysis of about 600 of the donors because counts were too low. A later analysis associated 16,951 TCR beta sequences with specific HLA alleles at a false discovery rate of 0.05. A later analysis found that TCR association rates varied across HLA loci, with DRB1 alleles showing the most associated TCRs and HLA-C alleles the fewest. A few of the identified cytomegalovirus-associated TCR beta chains were confirmed in vitro to be specific for cytomegalovirus antigens. A group of highly shared sequence variants was considered likely to be a technical artifact of the sequencing pipeline. Most CMV-associated TCR beta chains appeared to be HLA-restricted in a later analysis, and the HLA associations seemed to be driven largely by CMV exposure. Only TCR beta chains were sequenced in this cohort, and the absence of alpha or paired-chain data limited detectable features. The classifier was reported to diagnose cytomegalovirus status with high specificity and sensitivity in both the original and validation cohorts.

The cohort comprised fewer than 700 healthy bone marrow donors. At the time of sampling, every cohort member was nominally healthy, though immune exposures that went unrecorded were likely present. The donor tested CMV seronegative and was one of the 352 seronegative cohort members. Each donor provided a peripheral blood sample, and peripheral blood mononuclear cells were used for TCR beta sequencing. Genomic DNA was extracted from the blood cell samples with the Qiagen DNeasy Blood Extraction Kit. Library preparation used the immunoSEQ multiplex PCR assay. For the multiplex PCR, a mixture combining 60 forward primers for TCR Vbeta segments and 13 reverse primers for TCR Jbeta segments was used. Amplification of the CDR3 region of rearranged TCR beta genes was performed with a multiplex PCR assay on genomic DNA. The Illumina HiSeq System was used to sequence the amplified TCR beta libraries as 87-base-pair reads. The authors processed their data as follows. A later analysis counted about 80 million unique TCR beta chains across the 666 repertoires, and 9.5 million to 11 million of these chains were shared by at least two donors. A nearest-neighbor algorithm error-corrected the raw reads and collapsed the reads into unique sequences, merging closely related sequences to remove PCR and sequencing errors. To assign V, D and J gene segments, CDR3 sequences were aligned to IMGT reference sequences. Each retained sequence needed at least a six-nucleotide match to both a V gene segment and a J gene segment. Rearrangements were called productive when the CDR3 lacked stop codons and stayed in frame with V and J; all others were non-productive. Following IMGT convention, CDR3 was defined as the stretch from the second conserved V-encoded cysteine up to the conserved J-encoded phenylalanine. In an earlier analysis of more than 550 of the donors, sequences lacking an unambiguous match to a single V gene segment were excluded. In an earlier analysis of several hundred of the donors, V segments were called functional above 56.7% productive rearrangements and were called segregating when the between-donor standard deviation exceeded 5%. A statistical classification framework was built for diagnosing cytomegalovirus status from the catalog of TCR beta chain sequences. V and J gene assignment, in a later analysis, came from comparing TCR nucleotide sequences with IMGT/GENE-DB human TR gene sequences. Using the TCRdist pipeline, a later analysis assigned CDR3 sequences along with most-parsimonious VDJ recombination scenarios. A later analysis defined each TCR beta chain by its CDR3 amino acid sequence plus V-gene family, and excluded reads lacking a unique V-gene family. To address suspected cross-contamination and a sequencing artifact, a later analysis removed several hundred highly shared, low-generation-probability nucleotide sequences. A later analysis calculated a clonal expansion index for each public chain from normalized within-repertoire ranks of inferred template counts. In a later analysis, generation probabilities were computed using a VDJ recombination model fitted to out-of-frame rearrangements, and the results were checked against IGoR. A later analysis scored TCR-TCR, TCR-HLA and TCR-CMV co-occurrence with hypergeometric tests, applying a repertoire-size bias correction to TCR pairs. In a later analysis, false discovery rates were estimated by permuting HLA or CMV assignments 20 times. In a later analysis, co-occurring TCRs were grouped using DBSCAN, and TCRdist sequence similarity was added for clustering within HLA-allele-positive subsets. Repertoires with fewer than 30,000 or more than 120,000 public chains, plus five repertoires with anomalous nucleotide sharing, were excluded from co-occurrence clustering. TCRdb's version of the immuneACCESS table is confined to in-frame rearrangements and falls short of the full clone set. An unresolved V gene accounts for under half of the shortfall where checked; the remainder is of unknown origin. V, J and clone size are taken as reported in that table, and D and trimming were inferred from the DNA itself. The sample has about 88,000 clones on record, just under 90% of them singletons. Around 2.3% of the sample comes from the top ten.

As regards this clone: Its cognate antigen has yet to be identified. No quality values exist for individual bases; no much larger clone is one base distant.

Relative to germline, V is 2 bases shorter and J is 1 base shorter, with 10 bases between their ends. CDR1 and CDR2 are read off the germline V gene (reference sequence) as MNHEY and SMNVEV. Reading from cysteine to phenylalanine, the CDR3 counts 15 amino acids. Just CDR3 DNA is preserved here, 45 bases in frame from base 1. Sequenced input: PBMCs. The chain employs TRBV27 and TRBJ2-3; matching of 6 bases hints at TRBD2 as the D gene. This TCR was sampled from a young man in good health and CMV-seronegative. Read as DNA, the sequence is TGTGCCAGCAGTTTAGCGGGAAGGGGCACAGATACGCAGTATTTT. Translated, it reads CASSLAGRGTDTQYF.